This T cell receptor beta chain is from a study of T cell repertoires in cytomegalovirus infection. Overall study: Selected CMV epitopes included recently identified HLA-C-restricted ones as well as well-studied HLA-B-restricted ones.

Whole-study results and caveats: In two of eight donors, the top clonotype was HLA-C-restricted CMV-specific. The cumulative frequency of public TCR beta families distinguished individuals who carried CMV together with the relevant HLA.

TCRdb re-analysed the reads in MiXCR, keeping a single row per CDR3 protein. This table holds hundreds of thousands of distinct CDR3 sequences, roughly a third found once. V trimming: 9 bases; J trimming: 6 bases; junction bases outside the gene matches: 15. The CDR3 spans 15 residues. Germline lookup yields CDR1 LNHDA and CDR2 SQIVND (reference sequence). This clonotype was seen once. No antigen is known for it. This TCR was sampled from a human donor in good health (CMV status not recorded). Some clones in this sample may be carry-over from other donors' samples. The chain carries TRBV19 and TRBJ1-2; 8 positions match TRBD1. The input for sequencing was cultured CD8+ T cells from PBMCs, taken from culture after CMV antigen stimulation. In DNA form, the CDR3 reads TGTGCCAGCCATCATCCCGACAGGGGAGGAGATGGCTACACCTTC. Amino acids: CASHHPDRGGDGYTF. Drawing the rest from reference TRBV19 and TRBJ1-2, the complete variable domain is DGGITQSPKYLFRKEGQNVTLSCEQNLNHDAMYWYRQDPGQGLRLIYYSQIVNDFQKGDIAEGYSVSREKKESFPLTVTSAQKNPTAFYLCASHHPDRGGDGYTFGSGTRLTVV.